The rows below give T cell receptor beta chains drawn from one sample of a study of identical twins. TCRdb recomputed calls from the 5' RACE reads with MiXCR, one row per CDR3 protein. The sample includes 1.5 million or so distinct CDR3 sequences, under 35% of them seen just once. Material: cord blood. These receptor sequences come from a newborn girl in good health. Each CDR3 is given with its conserved first and last residue. A D gene is named only where the DNA matches it firmly. Clone size is stated in some rows and not others, as once, few, many or a class when expanded.

CDR3nt: TGCAGTGCTCTCACCGACTTTACCTACAATGAGCAGTTCTTC
CDR3aa: CSALTDFTYNEQFF
j_gene: TRBJ2-1
len: 14
d_gene: -
v_gene: TRBV20-1
abundance: -

CDR3nt: TGTGCCAGCAGCGCGGGACTAGCCGGAGTCTACAATGAGCAGTTCTTC
CDR3aa: CASSAGLAGVYNEQFF
j_gene: TRBJ2-1
len: 16
d_gene: TRBD2
v_gene: TRBV13
abundance: few

CDR3nt: TGTGCCAGCAGCCTGGTGCGAGGCAGGGCGACTGAAGCTTTCTTT
CDR3aa: CASSLVRGRATEAFF
j_gene: TRBJ1-1
len: 15
d_gene: -
v_gene: TRBV5-5
abundance: -

CDR3nt: TGTGCCAGCAGCTTGGACGGGACTACCAATGAGCAGTTCTTC
CDR3aa: CASSLDGTTNEQFF
j_gene: TRBJ2-1
len: 14
d_gene: TRBD2
v_gene: TRBV5-4
abundance: -

CDR3nt: TGTGCCAGCAGCCAGAACGGACTAGCGGGAACAGAGGCCAACGTCCTGACTTTC
CDR3aa: CASSQNGLAGTEANVLTF
j_gene: TRBJ2-6
len: 18
d_gene: TRBD2
v_gene: TRBV3-1
abundance: few

CDR3nt: TGCAGTGCTAACCCCTGGGCTAGCGGGAGGAGGGCCTCCTACAATGAGCAGTTCTTC
CDR3aa: CSANPWASGRRASYNEQFF
j_gene: TRBJ2-1
len: 19
d_gene: TRBD2
v_gene: TRBV20-1
abundance: -

CDR3nt: TGTGCCAGCAGCTTAGGGGCTCAGCTCGAGCAGTACTTC
CDR3aa: CASSLGAQLEQYF
j_gene: TRBJ2-7
len: 13
d_gene: -
v_gene: TRBV7-2
abundance: -

CDR3nt: TGTGCCAGCAGCCCCCGGGACAGGGGAGCAACTAATGAAAAACTGTTTTTT
CDR3aa: CASSPRDRGATNEKLFF
j_gene: TRBJ1-4
len: 17
d_gene: TRBD1
v_gene: TRBV3-1
abundance: -

CDR3nt: TGCAGTGCTATGGGAGCAAACTCCTACAATGAGCAGTTCTTC
CDR3aa: CSAMGANSYNEQFF
j_gene: TRBJ2-1
len: 14
d_gene: -
v_gene: TRBV20-1
abundance: few

CDR3nt: TGTGCCATCAGAGGACAGGGGGCCGCTGAAGCTTTCTTT
CDR3aa: CAIRGQGAAEAFF
j_gene: TRBJ1-1
len: 13
d_gene: TRBD1
v_gene: TRBV10-3
abundance: -

CDR3nt: TGTGCCAGCAGTTACGGGAGCGGAAAAGAGACCCAGTACTTC
CDR3aa: CASSYGSGKETQYF
j_gene: TRBJ2-5
len: 14
d_gene: -
v_gene: TRBV6-5
abundance: -

CDR3nt: TGTGCCAGTAGTATCATCCCCCAAGAGACCCAGTACTTC
CDR3aa: CASSIIPQETQYF
j_gene: TRBJ2-5
len: 13
d_gene: -
v_gene: TRBV19
abundance: once

CDR3nt: TGTGCCAGCCGGGACACCAACCCGTATCAGCCCCAGCATTTT
CDR3aa: CASRDTNPYQPQHF
j_gene: TRBJ1-5
len: 14
d_gene: -
v_gene: TRBV27
abundance: -

CDR3nt: TGCAGTACTAGAGTTAGCAGTGGGGCTAACTATGGCTACACCTTC
CDR3aa: CSTRVSSGANYGYTF
j_gene: TRBJ1-2
len: 15
d_gene: -
v_gene: TRBV20-1
abundance: -

CDR3nt: TGTGCCAGCAGTTACCGGCTAGCGGAGCACAATGAGCAGTTCTTC
CDR3aa: CASSYRLAEHNEQFF
j_gene: TRBJ2-1
len: 15
d_gene: TRBD2
v_gene: TRBV6-6
abundance: few

CDR3nt: TGTGCCAGCAAGTCAGACAGGGGTAGAGAGACCCAGTACTTC
CDR3aa: CASKSDRGRETQYF
j_gene: TRBJ2-5
len: 14
d_gene: TRBD1
v_gene: TRBV4-2
abundance: few

CDR3nt: TGCAGTGCTAGAGATCTGTTGCGGGGGGGCAACAATGAGCAGTTCTTC
CDR3aa: CSARDLLRGGNNEQFF
j_gene: TRBJ2-1
len: 16
d_gene: TRBD2
v_gene: TRBV20-1
abundance: -

CDR3nt: TGTGCCAGCAGCCCTCGGACAGGGCTGGTGGATACGCAGTATTTT
CDR3aa: CASSPRTGLVDTQYF
j_gene: TRBJ2-3
len: 15
d_gene: TRBD1
v_gene: TRBV11-2
abundance: -

CDR3nt: TGCAGCGTTGTGCAGCACCAAGAGACCCAGTACTTC
CDR3aa: CSVVQHQETQYF
j_gene: TRBJ2-5
len: 12
d_gene: -
v_gene: TRBV29-1
abundance: few

CDR3nt: TGTGCCAGCAGCAAAGAAGGGACTAGCGGGGGAGATACGCAGTATTTT
CDR3aa: CASSKEGTSGGDTQYF
j_gene: TRBJ2-3
len: 16
d_gene: -
v_gene: TRBV21-1
abundance: -

CDR3nt: TGTGCCAGCAGCCAAGCACCAGGGGGAGAGACCCAGTACTTC
CDR3aa: CASSQAPGGETQYF
j_gene: TRBJ2-5
len: 14
d_gene: TRBD1
v_gene: TRBV3-1
abundance: few

CDR3nt: TGCGCCAGCAGCTTGGCCTATCGGAGCGCTAACTATGGCTACACCTTC
CDR3aa: CASSLAYRSANYGYTF
j_gene: TRBJ1-2
len: 16
d_gene: -
v_gene: TRBV5-1
abundance: -

CDR3nt: TGCAGCGTTGAACAGGGGACGACCTATACGCAGTATTTT
CDR3aa: CSVEQGTTYTQYF
j_gene: TRBJ2-3
len: 13
d_gene: -
v_gene: TRBV29-1
abundance: few

CDR3nt: TGTGCTAGTGGTTTCTCTATACTAGCTGGTCAGTACTTC
CDR3aa: CASGFSILAGQYF
j_gene: TRBJ2-7
len: 13
d_gene: -
v_gene: TRBV12-5
abundance: -

CDR3nt: TGTGCCAGCAGTTTGAATAGCGGGAGGTACGAGCAGTACTTC
CDR3aa: CASSLNSGRYEQYF
j_gene: TRBJ2-7
len: 14
d_gene: TRBD2
v_gene: TRBV28
abundance: few

CDR3nt: TGCGCCAGCAGCCAAGTCGGAGGGGCCCCAGAGACCCAGTACTTC
CDR3aa: CASSQVGGAPETQYF
j_gene: TRBJ2-5
len: 15
d_gene: -
v_gene: TRBV4-1
abundance: -

CDR3nt: TGCGCCAGCAGCCGAGCTACAGGGGTAGAGACCCAGTACTTC
CDR3aa: CASSRATGVETQYF
j_gene: TRBJ2-5
len: 14
d_gene: TRBD1
v_gene: TRBV5-1
abundance: -

CDR3nt: TGCGCCAGCAAAGTACTGGACAGGGCTAACTATGGCTACACCTTC
CDR3aa: CASKVLDRANYGYTF
j_gene: TRBJ1-2
len: 15
d_gene: TRBD1
v_gene: TRBV5-1
abundance: few

CDR3nt: TGTGCCAGCAGGGTGGAGAAGGGTCAGCCCCAGCATTTT
CDR3aa: CASRVEKGQPQHF
j_gene: TRBJ1-5
len: 13
d_gene: -
v_gene: TRBV12-3/TRBV12-4
abundance: few

CDR3nt: TGTGCCAGCTCACCAGTAGCGGGTGAAACCATTGGAGAGACCCAGTACTTC
CDR3aa: CASSPVAGETIGETQYF
j_gene: TRBJ2-5
len: 17
d_gene: TRBD2
v_gene: TRBV18
abundance: few

CDR3nt: TGTGCCAGCTCACCAGCCGCTCAAGAGACCCAGTACTTC
CDR3aa: CASSPAAQETQYF
j_gene: TRBJ2-5
len: 13
d_gene: -
v_gene: TRBV7-9
abundance: -

CDR3nt: TGTGCCAGCAGCCCGCGGGTGGGACTAGCGGGAGGAGATACGCAGTATTTT
CDR3aa: CASSPRVGLAGGDTQYF
j_gene: TRBJ2-3
len: 17
d_gene: TRBD2
v_gene: TRBV9
abundance: few

CDR3nt: TGTGCCAGCTCACCTCGTGGGGACAGAACGTCCAACTATGGCTACACCTTC
CDR3aa: CASSPRGDRTSNYGYTF
j_gene: TRBJ1-2
len: 17
d_gene: TRBD1
v_gene: TRBV18
abundance: -

CDR3nt: TGTGCCAGCAGTGGGTTGACAGGGCCAGCCCCCTCAAGTGTCCTCCACTTT
CDR3aa: CASSGLTGPAPSSVLHF
j_gene: TRBJ1-6
len: 17
d_gene: TRBD1
v_gene: TRBV6-1
abundance: few